This entry lists 2 T cell receptor beta chains sequenced from one sample in a study of control samples from healthy donors and cancer patients. Clones were read by immunoSEQ multiplex PCR, and TCRdb kept only the in-frame ones, dropping some. The sample has roughly 98,000 clones, approximately 95% seen once. The material sequenced was blood. All receptors come from a man between 18 and 29 years old in good health.

The J gene is TRBJ2-7, the V gene TRBV7-8; D possibly corresponds to TRBD2 (5 bases). From germline, CDR1 is SGHVS and CDR2 FQNEAQ. The CDR3 runs 16 residues. V shed 5 bases and J shed 3 bases, with 20 bases lying between them. CDR3 sequence reads: CASSMYSGRNNYEQYF. The CDR3 nucleotides read TGTGCCAGCAGCATGTACAGCGGTCGGAATAACTACGAGCAGTACTTC.

V and J are TRBV18 and TRBJ1-3; D unresolved. Germline V gene sequence: CDR1 KGHSH, CDR2 LQKENI. The CDR3 runs 12 residues. V was trimmed by 0 bases and J by 4 bases, leaving 1 base between them. CDR3 nucleotide sequence: TGTGCCAGCTCACCACCGGGAAACACCATATATTTT. Translation: CASSPPGNTIYF. Based on the CDR3 plus reference TRBV18 and TRBJ1-3, the full variable domain is NAGVMQNPRHLVRRRGQEARLRCSPMKGHSHVYWYRQLPEEGLKFMVYLQKENIIDESGMPKERFSAEFPKEGPSILRIQQVVRGDSAAYFCASSPPGNTIYFGEGSWLTVV.